The present entry profiles one TCR beta chain with its context. What it binds is not known. Sequencing used immunoSEQ multiplex PCR; TCRdb keeps in-frame clones, though not all of them. The sample lists under 7,000 clones; approximately 80% were seen once. Looked up from germline, CDR1 is WNHNN and CDR2 is SYGVQD (reference sequence). This CDR3 is built from 13 residues. These data originate in a study of tumor-infiltrating lymphocytes in localized non-small cell lung cancer. Study findings and constraints: Each assay used a separate piece of the same tissue. Not all patients were TCR sequenced, owing to tissue quantity.

The source of this sequence is a human donor with non-small cell lung cancer. The chain links TRBV10-1 to TRBJ2-7; 9 bases map to TRBD1. The end of the DNA aligns better with TRBJ2-4, so the J call may be wrong. The sequenced sample consisted of uninvolved lung tissue not adjacent to the tumor. The CDR3 sequence is CASSTGTGNIQYF. The DNA for the CDR3 is TGCGCCAGCAGTACCGGGACAGGGAACATTCAGTACTTC.